What follows are 25 T cell receptor beta chains derived from one specimen sequenced in a study of blood T cell repertoires in COVID-19. Sequenced by immunoSEQ multiplex PCR; TCRdb stores in-frame clones only, minus some. Among around 300,000 clones listed, around 87% were seen once. Sequencing input: PBMCs or T cells enriched from blood (not recorded which). These receptors were obtained from a woman under 40 who had recovered from COVID-19.

The chain joins TRBV6-1 to TRBJ1-5, with a tentative D call TRBD1 (6 bases). The CDR3 length is 14 residues. The germline gives CDR1 MNHNS, CDR2 SASEGT. Trimming cost V 3 bases and J 5 bases, with 11 bases left between them. CDR3 in amino acids: CASSDQGQHQPQHF. CDR3 bases: TGTGCCAGCAGTGATCAGGGGCAACATCAGCCCCAGCATTTT.

The chain joins TRBV5-6 to TRBJ1-3, with 7 bases lining up with TRBD1. J lost 4 bases, V lost 4 bases, and 8 bases had no gene match. This CDR3 region has 15 residues. Germline loops: CDR1 SGHDT, CDR2 YYEEEE. The CDR3: CASSLDRVLGNTIYF. The DNA of the CDR3 is TGTGCCAGCAGCCTCGACAGGGTTCTCGGAAACACCATATATTTT.

The rearrangement links TRBV4-3 to TRBJ1-4, with D possibly matching TRBD1 (6 bases). CDR3 length equals 17 residues. Germline-derived CDR1 and CDR2 are LGHNA and YSLEER. Trimming removed 0 bases at V and 3 bases at J, with 14 bases between. The CDR3 here is CASSQDREGHANEKLFF. CDR3 DNA sequence: TGCGCCAGCAGCCAAGATAGGGAGGGACACGCTAATGAAAAACTGTTTTTT.

This rearrangement joins TRBV7-8 to TRBJ1-2, with D perhaps matching TRBD1 (6 bases). Germline V gives CDR1 SGHVS, CDR2 FQNEAQ. V lost 5 bases and J 6 bases, leaving 22 bases between the germline ends. The length of the CDR3 is 16 residues. CDR3 coding DNA: TGTGCCAGCAGCCACAGTATGTCCAGGGGTTCGCATGGCTACACCTTC. Its protein is CASSHSMSRGSHGYTF.

J is TRBJ2-4 and V is TRBV5-1; 14 nucleotides agree with TRBD2. Per the germline V gene, CDR1 is SGHRS and CDR2 is YFSETQ. V lost 4 bases and J lost 3; bases outside the gene matches: 6. The CDR3 loop spans 17 amino acids. The CDR3 region is CASSPGTSGGLKNIQYF. The CDR3 DNA follows: TGCGCCAGCAGCCCGGGGACTAGCGGGGGTCTCAAAAACATTCAGTACTTC.

The chain combines TRBV3-1 (or the pseudogene TRBV3-2) with TRBJ2-1; a possible D gene is TRBD2 (5 bases). The CDR3 spans 12 residues. Germline-derived CDR1 and CDR2 are LGHDT and YNNKEL (reference sequence). V was shortened by 1 base and J by 9 bases, with 7 bases between the two germline ends. The CDR3 bases are TGTGCCAGCAGCCAAGCCGGGATTGAGCAGTTCTTC. Translated, it gives CASSQAGIEQFF.

The chain carries TRBV7-9 and TRBJ1-2; TRBD1 is a possible D gene (5 bases). Trimming shortened V by 1 base and J by 4 bases, and 10 bases separated the two germline ends. This CDR3 spans 14 amino acids. The V gene's germline CDR1 is SEHNR and CDR2 FQNEAQ (reference sequence). The CDR3 nucleotides read TGTGCCAGCAGCTTAGATGCCAGGGCCTATGGCTACACCTTC. This codes for CASSLDARAYGYTF.

V gene TRBV5-4 combines with J gene TRBJ1-5; D is ambiguous. V was pared by 4 bases and J by 7 bases, with 9 bases between. CDR1 and CDR2 from the germline V gene are SGHNT and YYREEE (reference sequence). This CDR3 comprises 12 residues. The CDR3 nucleotides read TGTGCCAGCAGCCTACTAGGGCAGCCCCAGCATTTT. Translation gives CASSLLGQPQHF.

The chain couples TRBV9 to TRBJ1-2; D is perhaps TRBD1 (6 bases). The CDR3 spans 14 residues. The V gene's germline CDR1 is SGDLS and CDR2 YYNGEE. Trimming pared 4 bases from V and 6 bases from J, leaving 16 bases between. As DNA, the CDR3 is TGTGCCAGCAGCCGTCGAACAGGGAGAGATGGCTACACCTTC. It specifies CASSRRTGRDGYTF.

The chain combines TRBV29-1 with TRBJ1-4, with D tentatively TRBD1 (5 bases). This CDR3 region has 13 residues. V was clipped by 7 bases and J by 7 bases, with 16 bases between them. Per the germline V gene, CDR1 is SQVTM and CDR2 is ANQGSEA. The CDR3 DNA is TGCAGCGGCCTCCCCAGGGTGGGTGAAAAACTGTTTTTT. As protein: CSGLPRVGEKLFF.

This sequence joins TRBV10-3 and TRBJ1-1, with TRBD1 matching 7 bases. The junction had 5 bases not matched to a gene; V was cut back by 3 bases and J by 1 base. Per germline, CDR1 ENHRY and CDR2 SYGVKD. The CDR3 loop spans 15 amino acids. CDR3 sequence: CAISDPRTGNTEAFF. CDR3 sequence (DNA): TGTGCCATCAGTGACCCTAGGACAGGGAACACTGAAGCTTTCTTT.

This sequence joins TRBV5-1 and TRBJ2-3, with 11 nucleotides matching TRBD2. This CDR3 comprises 16 residues. Germline-derived CDR1 and CDR2 are SGHRS and YFSETQ. Germline trimming cut 5 bases from V and 0 bases from J; bases unmatched to any gene: 5. CDR3 nucleotide sequence: TGCGCCAGCAGGCCCACTAGCGGGAGAAGCACAGATACGCAGTATTTT. Amino acids: CASRPTSGRSTDTQYF. The variable domain in full, with the rest retrieved from reference TRBV5-1 and TRBJ2-3, is KAGVTQTPRYLIKTRGQQVTLSCSPISGHRSVSWYQQTPGQGLQFLFEYFSETQRNKGNFPGRFSGRQFSNSRSEMNVSTLELGDSALYLCASRPTSGRSTDTQYFGPGTRLTVL.

The V gene is TRBV18, the J gene TRBJ1-2; tentatively, D is TRBD1 (6 bases). Germline-derived CDR1 and CDR2 are KGHSH and LQKENI. The CDR3 is made up of 14 amino acids. With 6 bases removed from V and 7 bases from J, the gap between germline ends came to 18 bases. CDR3 region: CASSQDSDKRGYTF. The CDR3 nucleotides read TGTGCCAGCTCCCAGGACAGCGATAAACGTGGCTACACCTTC.

This chain joins TRBV12-3 or TRBV12-4 and TRBJ1-2; the D is unclear. V lost 6 bases and J 4 bases, leaving 9 bases between the germline ends. The CDR3 runs 12 residues. CDR3 nucleotides: TGTGCCAGCAGCCGTGAACTCTATGGCTACACCTTC. Protein product: CASSRELYGYTF.

The V and J genes are TRBV7-9 and TRBJ1-1; D is perhaps TRBD1 (6 bases). This CDR3 spans 14 amino acids. The germline CDR1 and CDR2 sequences are SEHNR and FQNEAQ (reference sequence). The V gene lost 2 bases and the J gene lost 1 base, with 8 bases spanning the gap. CDR3 bases: TGTGCCAGCAGCTTAAGGGACAAGAACACTGAAGCTTTCTTT. It is translated as CASSLRDKNTEAFF.

J is TRBJ1-2 and V is TRBV6-5; TRBD1 matches at 7 bases. The CDR3 totals 14 residues. Losses at the gene ends were 2 bases for V and 3 bases for J; bases not matched to a gene: 3. Germline loops: CDR1 MNHEY, CDR2 SVGAGI. In DNA, the CDR3 is TGTGCCAGCAGTTACGGGACAGACTACTATGGCTACACCTTC. This codes for CASSYGTDYYGYTF.

The V and J genes are TRBV6-2 or TRBV6-3 and TRBJ2-1; 11 positions match TRBD1. The trim removed 5 bases at V and 11 bases at J, leaving 8 bases unmatched. Germline lookup yields CDR1 MNHEY and CDR2 SVGEGT. The CDR3 loop spans 14 amino acids. CDR3 region: CASSPLWTGGQQFF. The CDR3 nucleotides are TGTGCCAGCAGTCCCCTCTGGACAGGGGGCCAGCAGTTCTTC.

In nucleotides, the CDR3 is TGTGCCAGAAGCTGGGACAAAAACTATGGCTACACCTTC. Protein: CARSWDKNYGYTF. The chain is built from TRBV5-3 and TRBJ1-2; perhaps TRBD1 as D (6 bases). TRBV5-3 is annotated as an ORF whose role is uncertain. This CDR3 contains 13 residues. V was clipped by 3 bases and J by 2 bases, with 8 bases between them.

V is TRBV5-1 and J is TRBJ1-6; unclear D gene. The germline V and J ends were trimmed by 8 bases and 0 bases, with 15 bases remaining between them. CDR1 SGHRS and CDR2 YFSETQ come from the germline V gene. CDR3 length: 16 residues. The DNA for the CDR3 is TGCGCCAGTGCCAATGGAGGAAGCTCCTATAATTCACCCCTCCACTTT. Protein product: CASANGGSSYNSPLHF.

The J gene is TRBJ2-5, the V gene TRBV5-1; D possibly corresponds to TRBD1 (5 bases). The CDR3 length is 15 residues. Germline lookup yields CDR1 SGHRS and CDR2 YFSETQ. Trimming took off 2 bases at V and 0 bases at J, with 11 bases between the two ends. CDR3 protein: CASSLNTGYQETQYF. CDR3 nucleotide sequence: TGCGCCAGCAGCTTAAATACAGGTTACCAAGAGACCCAGTACTTC.

Notes on this clone: This same CDR3 is encoded by further DNA sequences in the sample. V is TRBV12-3 or TRBV12-4 and J is TRBJ2-5; D is unresolved. The CDR3 is 11 residues long. Deletions cut 3 bases from V and 5 bases from J, with 4 bases between. The CDR3 coding sequence is TGTGCCAGCAGTTTCTCCGAGACCCAGTACTTC. Its translation: CASSFSETQYF.

The gene calls are TRBV5-1 and TRBJ1-2; TRBD1 aligns across 7 bases. This CDR3 is built from 13 residues. Germline loops: CDR1 SGHRS, CDR2 YFSETQ. The ends lost 5 bases at V and 3 bases at J; junction bases unmatched: 4. This CDR3 is CASRGRGDYGYTF. CDR3 nucleotides: TGCGCCAGCAGGGGCAGGGGGGACTATGGCTACACCTTC.

V gene TRBV6-5 combines with J gene TRBJ1-2, with 7 bases that match TRBD1. Trimming at V came to 6 bases and at J to 4 bases, leaving 11 bases not matched to a gene. Germline V lookup: CDR1 MNHEY, CDR2 SVGAGI. The CDR3 has 15 residues. The CDR3 bases are TGTGCCAGCAGCACACTGGCGACAGGGAGCTATGGCTACACCTTC. This translates into CASSTLATGSYGYTF.

The chain couples TRBV9 to TRBJ2-7, with TRBD1 as a possible D gene (6 bases). The CDR3 runs 12 residues. V lost 0 bases and J lost 7, with 8 bases in between. Germline V gene lookup returns CDR1 SGDLS and CDR2 YYNGEE. The CDR3 DNA reads as TGTGCCAGCAGCGTAGTAGGGGGTGAGCAGTACTTC. Encoded protein: CASSVVGGEQYF.

This chain connects TRBV28 to TRBJ1-2; TRBD1 is a possible D gene (5 bases). Germline CDR1 is MDHEN and CDR2 is SYDVKM. Between the trimmed V and J ends, which lost 10 bases and 2 bases, there was a span of 11 bases. The CDR3 length is 12 residues. The CDR3 region is CATLGGNYGYTF. CDR3 sequence (DNA): TGTGCCACTCTCGGGGGGAACTATGGCTACACCTTC.